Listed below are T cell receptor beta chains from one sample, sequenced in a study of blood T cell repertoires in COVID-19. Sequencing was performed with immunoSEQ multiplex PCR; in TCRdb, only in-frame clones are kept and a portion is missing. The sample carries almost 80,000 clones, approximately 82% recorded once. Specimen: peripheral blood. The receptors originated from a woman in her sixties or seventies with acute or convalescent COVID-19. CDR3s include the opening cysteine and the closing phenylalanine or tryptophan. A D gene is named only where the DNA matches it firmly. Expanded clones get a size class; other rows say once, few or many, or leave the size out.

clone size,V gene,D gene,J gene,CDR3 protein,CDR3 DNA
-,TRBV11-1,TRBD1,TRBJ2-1,CASSSRDRGRNEQFF,TGTGCCAGCAGCTCCCGGGACAGGGGACGGAATGAGCAGTTCTTC
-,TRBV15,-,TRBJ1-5,CATSPRGRGGQPQHF,TGTGCCACCAGCCCCCGGGGCAGGGGTGGACAGCCCCAGCATTTT
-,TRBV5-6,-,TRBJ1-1,CASRNSRGNTEAFF,TGTGCCAGCAGGAACTCTAGAGGGAACACTGAAGCTTTCTTT
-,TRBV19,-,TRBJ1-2,CASSIRSGPYGYTF,TGTGCCAGTAGTATACGCAGCGGCCCCTATGGCTACACCTTC
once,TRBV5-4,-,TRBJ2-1,CASSLPGSYNEQFF,TGTGCCAGCAGCTTACCAGGTTCTTACAATGAGCAGTTCTTC
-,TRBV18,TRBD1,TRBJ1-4,CASSPTGEREKLFF,TGTGCCAGCTCACCAACAGGGGAGCGAGAAAAACTGTTTTTT
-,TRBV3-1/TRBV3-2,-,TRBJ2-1,CASSQRSGALDEQFF,TGTGCCAGCAGCCAACGATCAGGGGCTTTGGATGAGCAGTTCTTC
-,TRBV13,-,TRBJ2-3,CASRGKGGSDTQYF,TGTGCCAGCAGGGGGAAAGGAGGCTCAGATACGCAGTATTTT
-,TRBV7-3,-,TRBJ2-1,CASSWNLGGEQFF,TGTGCCAGCAGCTGGAATTTAGGGGGTGAGCAGTTCTTC
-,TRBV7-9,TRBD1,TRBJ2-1,CASSQRTGGSNEQFF,TGTGCCAGCAGCCAGAGGACAGGGGGCTCGAATGAGCAGTTCTTC
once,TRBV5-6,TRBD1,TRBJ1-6,CASSSTGTPLHF,TGTGCCAGCAGCTCGACAGGGACACCCCTCCACTTT
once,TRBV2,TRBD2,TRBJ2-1,CASNKDASGMYNEQFF,TGTGCCAGCAATAAAGATGCTAGCGGGATGTACAATGAGCAGTTCTTC
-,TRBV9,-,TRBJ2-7,CASSEQPGTQAEQYF,TGTGCCAGCAGCGAACAGCCAGGGACACAGGCCGAGCAGTACTTC
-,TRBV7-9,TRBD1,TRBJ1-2,CASSPRDSQSTGYTF,TGTGCCAGCAGCCCCCGGGACAGCCAATCTACCGGCTACACCTTC
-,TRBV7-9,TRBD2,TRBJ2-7,CASSRQGGFVSYEQYF,TGTGCCAGCAGCCGGCAGGGAGGGTTCGTCTCCTACGAGCAGTACTTC
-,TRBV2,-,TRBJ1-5,CASSGGARGQPQHF,TGTGCCAGCAGTGGTGGGGCGCGGGGTCAGCCCCAGCATTTT
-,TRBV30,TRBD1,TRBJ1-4,CAWGRDRVAEGLFF,TGTGCCTGGGGCCGGGACAGGGTTGCCGAAGGACTGTTTTTT
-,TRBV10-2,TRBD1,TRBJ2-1,CASSESRQGNGNEQFF,TGCGCCAGCAGTGAGTCGAGACAGGGGAACGGCAATGAGCAGTTCTTC
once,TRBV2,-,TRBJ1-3,CASSGDGSSGNTIYF,TGTGCCAGCAGTGGGGATGGGAGCTCTGGAAACACCATATATTTT
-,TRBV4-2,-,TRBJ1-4,CASSQDRVNEKLFF,TGTGCCAGCAGCCAAGATCGGGTTAATGAAAAACTGTTTTTT
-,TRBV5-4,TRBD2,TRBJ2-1,CASTRLAERYNEQFF,TGTGCCAGCACAAGACTAGCGGAGAGATACAATGAGCAGTTCTTC
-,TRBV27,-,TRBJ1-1,CASSWNRAGTEAFF,TGTGCCAGCAGTTGGAACAGGGCAGGCACTGAAGCTTTCTTT
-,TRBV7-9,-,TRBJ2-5,CASSLNSLHQETQYF,TGTGCCAGCAGCTTAAACTCGTTACACCAAGAGACCCAGTACTTC
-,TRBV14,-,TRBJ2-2,CASSPIGTTWNTGELFF,TGTGCCAGCAGCCCTATAGGTACTACATGGAACACCGGGGAGCTGTTTTTT